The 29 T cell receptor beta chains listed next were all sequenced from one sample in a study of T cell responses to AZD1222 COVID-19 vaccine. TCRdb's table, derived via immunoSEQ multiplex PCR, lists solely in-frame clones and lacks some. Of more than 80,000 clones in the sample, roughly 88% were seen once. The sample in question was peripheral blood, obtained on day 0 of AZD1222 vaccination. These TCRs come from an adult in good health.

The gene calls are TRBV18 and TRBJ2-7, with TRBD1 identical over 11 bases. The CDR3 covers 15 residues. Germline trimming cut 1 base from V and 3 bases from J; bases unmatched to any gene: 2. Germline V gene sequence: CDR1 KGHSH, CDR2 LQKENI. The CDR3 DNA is TGTGCCAGCTCACCACAAGGGACAGGGGGCTACGAGCAGTACTTC. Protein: CASSPQGTGGYEQYF. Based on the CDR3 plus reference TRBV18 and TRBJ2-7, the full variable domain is NAGVMQNPRHLVRRRGQEARLRCSPMKGHSHVYWYRQLPEEGLKFMVYLQKENIIDESGMPKERFSAEFPKEGPSILRIQQVVRGDSAAYFCASSPQGTGGYEQYFGPGTRLTVT.

CDR3 bases: TGTGCCAGCAGCGCGACGGGTAGCGTTGAGCAGTTCTTC. Its translation: CASSATGSVEQFF. This chain links TRBV5-8 with TRBJ2-1; maybe TRBD2 (5 bases). The CDR3 is made up of 13 amino acids. Trimming stripped 4 bases from V and 9 bases from J, with 14 bases between. Germline V gene sequence: CDR1 SGHTS, CDR2 YDEGEE.

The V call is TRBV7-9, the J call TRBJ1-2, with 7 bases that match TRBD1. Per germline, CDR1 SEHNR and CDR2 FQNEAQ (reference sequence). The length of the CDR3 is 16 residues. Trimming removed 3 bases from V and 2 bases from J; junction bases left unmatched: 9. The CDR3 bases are TGTGCCAGCAGCTTTCCCGGACAGGCCTTAAACTATGGCTACACCTTC. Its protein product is CASSFPGQALNYGYTF.

In DNA form, the CDR3 reads TGTGCCAGCAGCCCCCATCGGCGACGGGGCTACACCTTC. Translating it yields CASSPHRRRGYTF. The rearrangement uses TRBV3-1 (or the pseudogene TRBV3-2) and TRBJ1-2; D gene unclear. This CDR3 has 13 residues. CDR1 is LGHDT, CDR2 YNNKEL, per germline (reference sequence). V dropped 4 bases and J dropped 8 bases, with 14 bases sitting between them.

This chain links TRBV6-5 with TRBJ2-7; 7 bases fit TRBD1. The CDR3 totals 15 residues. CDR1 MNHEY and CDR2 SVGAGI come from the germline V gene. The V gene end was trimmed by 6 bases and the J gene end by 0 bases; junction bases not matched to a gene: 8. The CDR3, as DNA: TGTGCCAGCAGACCTGGGACAGTGGCCTCCTACGAGCAGTACTTC. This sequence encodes CASRPGTVASYEQYF.

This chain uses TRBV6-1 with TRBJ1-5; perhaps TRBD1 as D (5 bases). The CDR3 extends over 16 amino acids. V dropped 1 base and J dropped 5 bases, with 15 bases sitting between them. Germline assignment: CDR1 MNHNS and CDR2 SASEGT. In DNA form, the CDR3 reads TGTGCCAGCAGTGAAGAGTCGGCAGGGAATTATCAGCCCCAGCATTTT. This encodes CASSEESAGNYQPQHF.

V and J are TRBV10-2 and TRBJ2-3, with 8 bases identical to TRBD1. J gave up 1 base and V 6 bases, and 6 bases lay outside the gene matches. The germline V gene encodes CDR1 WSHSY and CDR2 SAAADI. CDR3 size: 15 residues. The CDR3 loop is CASSEDRAGTDTQYF. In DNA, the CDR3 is TGCGCCAGCAGCGAGGACAGGGCGGGCACAGATACGCAGTATTTT.

This chain's CDR3 is CASSRGGLSNEKLFF. The DNA of the CDR3 is TGTGCCAGCAGCCGGGGGGGCCTAAGTAATGAAAAACTGTTTTTT. The V gene is TRBV7-6, the J gene TRBJ1-4, with D tentatively TRBD1 (6 bases). V shed 5 bases and J shed 4 bases, with 14 bases lying between them. The CDR3 loop spans 15 amino acids. The V gene's germline CDR1 is SGHVS and CDR2 FNYEAQ.

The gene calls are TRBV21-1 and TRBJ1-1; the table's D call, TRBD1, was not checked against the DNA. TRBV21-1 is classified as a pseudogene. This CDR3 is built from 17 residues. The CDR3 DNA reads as TGTGCCAGCAGCACCACAGGGGGCGCCTTCTGGAACACTGAAGCTTTCTTT. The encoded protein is CASSTTGGAFWNTEAFF.

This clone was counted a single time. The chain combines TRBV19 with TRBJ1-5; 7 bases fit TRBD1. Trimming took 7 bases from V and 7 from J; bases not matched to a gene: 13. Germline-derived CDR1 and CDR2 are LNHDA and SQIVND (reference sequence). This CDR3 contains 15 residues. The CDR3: CASIQTDRERQPQHF. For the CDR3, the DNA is TGTGCCAGTATTCAAACCGACAGGGAAAGGCAGCCCCAGCATTTT.

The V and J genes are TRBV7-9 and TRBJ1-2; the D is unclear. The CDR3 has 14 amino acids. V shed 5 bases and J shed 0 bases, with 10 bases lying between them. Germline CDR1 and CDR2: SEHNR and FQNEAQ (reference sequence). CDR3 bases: TGTGCCAGCAGCCCTTTGGCTTCTAACTATGGCTACACCTTC. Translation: CASSPLASNYGYTF.

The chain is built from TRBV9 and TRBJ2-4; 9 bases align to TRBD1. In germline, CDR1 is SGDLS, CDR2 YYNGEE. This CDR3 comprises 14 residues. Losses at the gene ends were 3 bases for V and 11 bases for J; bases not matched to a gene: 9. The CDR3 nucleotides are TGTGCCAGCAGCGGGGGGACATGGACAGGGGTTCAGTACTTC. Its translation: CASSGGTWTGVQYF.

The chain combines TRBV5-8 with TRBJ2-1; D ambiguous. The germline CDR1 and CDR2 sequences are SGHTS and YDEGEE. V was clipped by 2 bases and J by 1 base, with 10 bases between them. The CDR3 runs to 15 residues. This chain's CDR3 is CASSLVGYSYNEQFF. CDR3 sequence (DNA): TGTGCCAGCAGCTTAGTAGGTTATTCCTACAATGAGCAGTTCTTC.

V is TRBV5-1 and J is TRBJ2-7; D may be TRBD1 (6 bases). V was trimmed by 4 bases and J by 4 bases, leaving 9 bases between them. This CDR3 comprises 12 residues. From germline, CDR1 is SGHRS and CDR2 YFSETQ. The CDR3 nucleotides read TGCGCCAGCAGCGTACAGGGTTACGAGCAGTACTTC. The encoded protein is CASSVQGYEQYF.

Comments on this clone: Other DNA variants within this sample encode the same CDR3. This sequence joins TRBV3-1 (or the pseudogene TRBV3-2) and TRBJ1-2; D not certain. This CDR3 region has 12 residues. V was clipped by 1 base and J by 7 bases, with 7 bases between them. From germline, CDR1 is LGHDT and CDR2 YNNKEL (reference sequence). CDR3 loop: CASSQGRGGYTF. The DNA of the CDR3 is TGTGCCAGCAGCCAAGGTCGCGGTGGCTACACCTTC.

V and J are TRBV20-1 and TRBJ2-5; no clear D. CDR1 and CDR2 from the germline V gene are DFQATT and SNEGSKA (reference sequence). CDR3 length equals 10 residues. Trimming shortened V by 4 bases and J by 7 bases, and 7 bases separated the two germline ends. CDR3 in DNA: TGCAGTGCTACATGGGGGACCCAGTACTTC. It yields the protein CSATWGTQYF.

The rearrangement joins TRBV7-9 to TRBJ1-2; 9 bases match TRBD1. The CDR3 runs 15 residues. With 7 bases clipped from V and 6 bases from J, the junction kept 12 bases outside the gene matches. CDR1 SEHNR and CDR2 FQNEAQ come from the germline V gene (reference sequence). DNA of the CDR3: TGTGCCAGCATCCAATATCAGGACAGGGGCCATGGCTACACCTTC. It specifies CASIQYQDRGHGYTF.

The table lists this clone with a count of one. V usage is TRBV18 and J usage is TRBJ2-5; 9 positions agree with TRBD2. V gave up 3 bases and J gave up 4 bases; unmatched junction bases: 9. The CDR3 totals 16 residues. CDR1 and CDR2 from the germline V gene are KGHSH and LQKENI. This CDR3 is CASSPIRELAGETQYF. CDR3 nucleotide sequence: TGTGCCAGCTCACCGATTAGGGAACTAGCGGGAGAGACCCAGTACTTC.

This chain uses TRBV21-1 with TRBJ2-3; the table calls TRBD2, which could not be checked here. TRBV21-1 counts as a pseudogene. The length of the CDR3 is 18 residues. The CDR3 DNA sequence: TGTGCCAGCAGCAAAGTCCGAGACAGCTTGGGGGGTACAGATACGCAGTATTTT. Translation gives CASSKVRDSLGGTDTQYF.

DNA for the CDR3: TGTGCCAGCAGCCCCGAGGGTCTAGGTAAATACGAGCAGTACTTC. The encoded protein is CASSPEGLGKYEQYF. V gene TRBV5-4 combines with J gene TRBJ2-7, with D possibly matching TRBD2 (5 bases). This CDR3 is 15 amino acids long. Germline assignment: CDR1 SGHNT and CDR2 YYREEE (reference sequence). The V end lost 4 bases, the J end lost 4 bases, and 18 bases lay between the germline ends.

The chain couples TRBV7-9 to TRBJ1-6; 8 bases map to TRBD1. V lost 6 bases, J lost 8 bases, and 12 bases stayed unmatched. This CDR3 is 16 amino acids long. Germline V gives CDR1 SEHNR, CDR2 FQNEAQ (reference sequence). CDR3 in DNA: TGTGCCAGCAGTCCCGATAGACAGGGGACGTATTCACCCCTCCACTTT. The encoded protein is CASSPDRQGTYSPLHF.

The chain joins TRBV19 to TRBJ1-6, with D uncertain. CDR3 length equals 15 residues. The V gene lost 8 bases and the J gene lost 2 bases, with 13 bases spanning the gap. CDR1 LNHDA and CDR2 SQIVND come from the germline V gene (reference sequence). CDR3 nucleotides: TGTGCCAGTTCTGGCTGGGATGCCTATAATTCACCCCTCCACTTT. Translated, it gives CASSGWDAYNSPLHF.

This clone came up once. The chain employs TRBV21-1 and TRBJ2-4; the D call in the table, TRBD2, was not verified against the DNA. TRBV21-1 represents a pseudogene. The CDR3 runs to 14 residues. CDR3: CASREEVAKNIQYF. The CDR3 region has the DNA TGTGCCAGCAGGGAGGAAGTAGCCAAAAACATTCAGTACTTC.

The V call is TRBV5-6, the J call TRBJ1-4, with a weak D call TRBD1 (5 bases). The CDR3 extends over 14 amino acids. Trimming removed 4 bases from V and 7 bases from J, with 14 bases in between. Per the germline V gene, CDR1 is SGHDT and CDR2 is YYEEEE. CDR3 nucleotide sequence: TGTGCCAGCAGCCCCGCGGGGGGTGCTGAAAAACTGTTTTTT. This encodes CASSPAGGAEKLFF.

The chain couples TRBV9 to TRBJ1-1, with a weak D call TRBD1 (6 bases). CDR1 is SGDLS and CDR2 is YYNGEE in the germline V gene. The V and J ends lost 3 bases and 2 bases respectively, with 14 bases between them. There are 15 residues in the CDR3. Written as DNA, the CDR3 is TGTGCCAGCAGCGCCCTCGGGACACTCAACACTGAAGCTTTCTTT. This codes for CASSALGTLNTEAFF.

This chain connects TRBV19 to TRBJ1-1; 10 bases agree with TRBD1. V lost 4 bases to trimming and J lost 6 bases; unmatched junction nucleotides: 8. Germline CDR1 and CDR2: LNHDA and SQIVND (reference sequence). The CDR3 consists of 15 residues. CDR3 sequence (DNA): TGTGCCAGTAGTAATGGGGACAGGGGAGTCGCTGAAGCTTTCTTT. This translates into CASSNGDRGVAEAFF.

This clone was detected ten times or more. The CDR3 protein is CASRPPSYRTDTQYF. CDR3 coding DNA: TGTGCCAGCAGACCCCCCAGCTATCGCACAGATACGCAGTATTTT. The V gene is TRBV11-2, the J gene TRBJ2-3; D not resolved. CDR1 and CDR2 from the germline V gene are SGHAT and FQNNGV. The CDR3 runs 15 residues. The germline V and J ends were trimmed by 6 bases and 1 base, with 14 bases remaining between them.

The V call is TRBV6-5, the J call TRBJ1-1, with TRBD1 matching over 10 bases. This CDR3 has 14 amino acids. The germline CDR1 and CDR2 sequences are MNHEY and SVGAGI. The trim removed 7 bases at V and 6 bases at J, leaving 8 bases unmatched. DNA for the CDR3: TGTGCCAGCACCACCGGGACAGGGGTATCTGAAGCTTTCTTT. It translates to CASTTGTGVSEAFF.

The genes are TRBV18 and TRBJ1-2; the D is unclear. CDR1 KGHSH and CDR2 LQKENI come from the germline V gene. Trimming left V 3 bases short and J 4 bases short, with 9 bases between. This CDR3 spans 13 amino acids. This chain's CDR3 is CASSPGAIYGYTF. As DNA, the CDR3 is TGTGCCAGCTCACCGGGAGCGATCTATGGCTACACCTTC.